Each of the 18 T cell receptor beta chains below was sequenced from the same sample in a study of shared T cell receptors in the human thymus. The protocol was immunoSEQ multiplex PCR, while the TCRdb copy is restricted to in-frame clones and leaves out a portion. Of roughly 660,000 clones in the sample, roughly 88% were seen once. The same specimen was also included in a second study, on human thymus T cells.

Sequencing was done on a sample of thymocytes. The receptors here all came from a boy under two years old with a congenital heart defect.

The rearrangement joins TRBV6-1 to TRBJ2-3; possible D gene TRBD2, 6 bases. Trimming removed 3 bases from V and 6 bases from J, with 10 bases in between. CDR3 length: 13 residues. From germline, CDR1 is MNHNS and CDR2 SASEGT. The CDR3 reads CASSEGGIDTQYF. Here the CDR3 DNA reads TGTGCCAGCAGTGAGGGCGGGATTGATACGCAGTATTTT.

J is TRBJ2-1 and V is TRBV12-5; 7 positions match TRBD2. CDR3 length equals 16 residues. The V gene's germline CDR1 is LGHNT and CDR2 FRNRAP. With V trimmed by 4 bases and J by 3 bases, 9 bases remained unmatched. The CDR3 loop reads CASGSRTGGHYNEQFF. The CDR3 nucleotides read TGTGCTAGTGGTTCCCGAACGGGAGGACACTACAATGAGCAGTTCTTC.

The chain carries TRBV4-3 and TRBJ2-1; 8 bases match TRBD1. The germline V gene has CDR1 LGHNA and CDR2 YSLEER. The ends lost 4 bases at V and 1 base at J; junction bases unmatched: 3. The CDR3 is 15 residues long. CDR3 DNA: TGCGCCAGCAGCCTGTACAGGGGGTCCTACAATGAGCAGTTCTTC. Translation: CASSLYRGSYNEQFF.

V usage is TRBV6-4 and J usage is TRBJ1-1; TRBD1 might be the D (6 bases). The ends were cut back, 7 bases at V and 2 bases at J, with 17 bases in the middle. The CDR3 loop spans 15 amino acids. Germline V gives CDR1 MRHNA, CDR2 SNTAGT. The CDR3 is CASTDGGLGNTEAFF. CDR3 sequence (DNA): TGTGCCAGCACCGACGGGGGGCTGGGAAACACTGAAGCTTTCTTT.

About this clone itself: Other nucleotide sequences from this sample produce the same CDR3. The rearrangement joins TRBV4-3 to TRBJ2-2; 16 positions agree with TRBD2. Germline V gives CDR1 LGHNA, CDR2 YSLEER. V lost 0 bases, J lost 5 bases, and 6 bases stayed unmatched. This CDR3 comprises 19 residues. The CDR3 DNA sequence: TGCGCCAGCAGCCAAGAAGGGACTAGCGGGAGGGCCCGTACCGGGGAGCTGTTTTTT. Translation gives CASSQEGTSGRARTGELFF.

This chain links TRBV4-2 with TRBJ2-1; TRBD2 matches at 12 bases. The ends lost 1 base at V and 0 bases at J; junction bases unmatched: 4. CDR1 and CDR2 (germline): LGHNA, YNFKEQ. The CDR3 is made up of 18 amino acids. The CDR3 region is CASSQGLAGVPSYNEQFF. The CDR3 nucleotides read TGTGCCAGCAGCCAAGGACTAGCGGGAGTCCCCTCCTACAATGAGCAGTTCTTC.

The chain has TRBV7-9 and TRBJ1-4; 7 bases fit TRBD1. The CDR3 runs 15 residues. Germline V CDR1 and CDR2: SEHNR, FQNEAQ (reference sequence). The ends lost 5 bases at V and 5 bases at J; junction bases unmatched: 8. CDR3 amino acids: CASSEKGQRNEKLFF. CDR3 nucleotides: TGTGCCAGCAGCGAAAAGGGACAGAGAAATGAAAAACTGTTTTTT.

The J gene is TRBJ2-5, the V gene TRBV11-3, with 12 bases identical to TRBD2. Germline V gene lookup returns CDR1 SGHNT and CDR2 YENEEA. The trim removed 1 base at V and 2 bases at J, leaving 5 bases unmatched. CDR3 length: 17 residues. CDR3 loop: CASSLVTSGSAQETQYF. For the CDR3, the DNA is TGTGCCAGCAGCTTAGTGACTAGCGGGAGTGCGCAAGAGACCCAGTACTTC.

J is TRBJ2-1 and V is TRBV4-1; the match to TRBD2 covers 10 bases. Germline lookup yields CDR1 MGHRA and CDR2 YSYEKL. The CDR3 contains 17 residues. V lost 1 base and J lost 8; bases outside the gene matches: 11. In nucleotides, the CDR3 is TGCGCCAGCAGCCAAGTGGAGGGGAGACTAGCGGGCGATGAGCAGTTCTTC. This sequence encodes CASSQVEGRLAGDEQFF.

The chain employs TRBV7-9 and TRBJ2-5; possibly TRBD2 for D (5 bases). Deletions cut 2 bases from V and 5 bases from J, with 18 bases between. The CDR3 totals 16 residues. Germline assignment: CDR1 SEHNR and CDR2 FQNEAQ (reference sequence). CDR3 amino acids: CASSLPLGRRPETQYF. The CDR3 bases are TGTGCCAGCAGCTTACCCTTGGGGAGACGGCCCGAGACCCAGTACTTC.

The chain joins TRBV12-5 to TRBJ2-7; 7 positions agree with TRBD2. CDR1 and CDR2 from the germline V gene are LGHNT and FRNRAP. This CDR3 contains 16 residues. J gave up 6 bases and V 5 bases, and 16 bases lay outside the gene matches. CDR3 residues: CASGLPEGRAYAEQYF. The CDR3 DNA sequence: TGTGCTAGTGGTCTCCCTGAAGGGAGGGCCTATGCCGAGCAGTACTTC.

The chain links TRBV4-3 to TRBJ2-7, with D tentatively TRBD2 (5 bases). Trimming stripped 1 base from V and 2 bases from J, with 15 bases between. The CDR3 is 16 amino acids. Germline V gives CDR1 LGHNA, CDR2 YSLEER. The CDR3 nucleotides read TGCGCCAGCAGCCAAGCCTATCCGGACGGGACCTACGAGCAGTACTTC. Its protein product is CASSQAYPDGTYEQYF.

The chain has TRBV11-2 and TRBJ1-2; 9 nucleotides align to TRBD1. Trimming removed 3 bases from V and 8 bases from J; junction bases left unmatched: 13. The CDR3 contains 16 residues. Germline-derived CDR1 and CDR2 are SGHAT and FQNNGV. The CDR3 loop is CASSLPRVDRGEGYTF. For the CDR3, the DNA is TGTGCCAGCAGCTTGCCCCGGGTGGACAGGGGTGAGGGCTACACCTTC.

The chain joins TRBV4-2 to TRBJ2-1; TRBD2 matches at 9 bases. CDR3 length: 16 residues. J was trimmed by 3 bases and V by 2 bases; bases with no gene match: 5. Per germline, CDR1 LGHNA and CDR2 YNFKEQ. CDR3 DNA: TGTGCCAGCAGCCAAAACCCGCGGGAGGGCTACAATGAGCAGTTCTTC. Amino acid sequence: CASSQNPREGYNEQFF.

This clone appeared a single time. The gene calls are TRBV27 and TRBJ2-7; the D gene is possibly TRBD1 (7 bases). Trimming took 10 bases from V and 3 from J, leaving 25 bases between them. Germline-derived CDR1 and CDR2 are MNHEY and SMNVEV (reference sequence). The CDR3 length is 16 residues. The CDR3 region is CATRGMVGEDVYEQYF. The DNA for the CDR3 is TGTGCCACCAGGGGGATGGTGGGGGAGGATGTCTACGAGCAGTACTTC.

This clone was detected only a few times. The chain is built from TRBV2 and TRBJ2-7, with D possibly matching TRBD1 (6 bases). This CDR3 comprises 14 residues. Trimming shortened V by 7 bases and J by 2 bases, and 15 bases separated the two germline ends. Germline-derived CDR1 and CDR2 are SNHLY and FYNNEI. This CDR3 reads CASIADSFPYEQYF. CDR3 DNA sequence: TGTGCCAGCATCGCGGACAGTTTTCCCTACGAGCAGTACTTC. Full variable domain (rest looked up from reference TRBV2 and TRBJ2-7): EPEVTQTPSHQVTQMGQEVILRCVPISNHLYFYWYRQILGQKVEFLVSFYNNEISEKSEIFDDQFSVERPDGSNFTLKIRSTKLEDSAMYFCASIADSFPYEQYFGPGTRLTVT.

The V gene is TRBV5-1, the J gene TRBJ2-2; 9 bases are shared with TRBD1. The CDR3 is made up of 17 amino acids. With 3 bases clipped from V and 1 base from J, the junction kept 7 bases outside the gene matches. The germline gives CDR1 SGHRS, CDR2 YFSETQ. CDR3 DNA: TGCGCCAGCAGCTCCCGTCGGGACAGGGTGAACACCGGGGAGCTGTTTTTT. It codes for CASSSRRDRVNTGELFF.

The chain has TRBV9 and TRBJ2-3; 10 bases map to TRBD2. CDR1 is SGDLS, CDR2 YYNGEE, per germline. V lost 4 bases to trimming and J lost 2 bases; unmatched junction nucleotides: 10. CDR3 length: 17 residues. Here the CDR3 reads CASSNLAGALYTDTQYF. CDR3 DNA: TGTGCCAGCAGCAACCTAGCGGGAGCCCTCTACACAGATACGCAGTATTTT.